The 14 T cell receptor beta chains presented below share a single source sample, sequenced in a study of blood T cell repertoires in COVID-19. Assay: immunoSEQ multiplex PCR; the TCRdb copy retains only in-frame clones and omits some. Of some 400,000 clones listed, 90% were seen once; the top ten hold about 6.5%. Sequenced material: peripheral blood. Receptors were obtained from a man aged 18 to 30 with active or convalescent COVID-19.

The V and J genes are TRBV6-5 and TRBJ2-1, with a tentative D call TRBD1 (5 bases). Trimming stripped 2 bases from V and 3 bases from J, with 5 bases between. The length of the CDR3 is 13 residues. Germline V CDR1 and CDR2: MNHEY, SVGAGI. The chain's CDR3 is CASSYTGYNEQFF. The DNA for the CDR3 is TGTGCCAGCAGTTACACAGGCTACAATGAGCAGTTCTTC.

This clone appeared once. J is TRBJ1-4 and V is TRBV4-2, with a weak D call TRBD1 (5 bases). The V end lost 1 base, the J end lost 0 bases, and 9 bases lay between the germline ends. Germline-derived CDR1 and CDR2 are LGHNA and YNFKEQ. The CDR3 is made up of 16 amino acids. The CDR3 DNA reads as TGTGCCAGCAGCCAAGCCCAACAGGCAACTAATGAAAAACTGTTTTTT. Its protein is CASSQAQQATNEKLFF.

The rearrangement links TRBV19 to TRBJ1-2; D is uncertain. V lost 5 bases and J 2 bases, leaving 6 bases between the germline ends. CDR3 length: 12 amino acids. Germline V gene sequence: CDR1 LNHDA, CDR2 SQIVND (reference sequence). CDR3 sequence reads: CASSVTNYGYTF. DNA for the CDR3: TGTGCCAGTAGTGTGACAAACTATGGCTACACCTTC.

The chain uses TRBV7-9 and TRBJ2-3; no definite D call. Looked up from germline, CDR1 is SEHNR and CDR2 is FQNEAQ (reference sequence). V lost 1 base, J lost 0 bases, and 11 bases lay in between. This CDR3 spans 16 amino acids. CDR3 sequence (DNA): TGTGCCAGCAGCTTAGTGAAGGCGGTGAGCACAGATACGCAGTATTTT. This encodes CASSLVKAVSTDTQYF.

In regard to this clone: The junction and the germline gene differ at one end; a read error may be behind it. The chain couples TRBV18 to TRBJ2-7, with a tentative D call TRBD1 (5 bases). Germline V CDR1 and CDR2: KGHSH, LQKENI. The CDR3 loop spans 15 amino acids. CDR3 residues: CANSPPSGLLYEQYF. The CDR3 DNA follows: TGTGCCAACTCACCACCGTCAGGGCTCCTATATGAGCAGTACTTC. The full variable domain, its missing parts supplied by reference TRBV18 and TRBJ2-7, is NAGVMQNPRHLVRRRGQEARLRCSPMKGHSHVYWYRQLPEEGLKFMVYLQKENIIDESGMPKERFSAEFPKEGPSILRIQQVVRGDSAAYFCANSPPSGLLYEQYFGPGTRLTVT.

The J gene is TRBJ2-1, the V gene TRBV3-1 (or the pseudogene TRBV3-2); 13 nucleotides agree with TRBD2. CDR1 is LGHDT and CDR2 is YNNKEL in the germline V gene (reference sequence). The V gene end was trimmed by 1 base and the J gene end by 5 bases; junction bases not matched to a gene: 2. This CDR3 region has 16 residues. The CDR3 coding sequence is TGTGCCAGCAGCCAAGTTACTAGCGGGGGGGACAATGAGCAGTTCTTC. Amino acid sequence: CASSQVTSGGDNEQFF.

The chain combines TRBV19 with TRBJ1-2; 10 bases match TRBD1. CDR3 length: 16 residues. Trimming at V came to 4 bases and at J to 7 bases, leaving 12 bases not matched to a gene. Per germline, CDR1 LNHDA and CDR2 SQIVND (reference sequence). CDR3 region: CASSTIPGQGSGGYTF. In DNA, the CDR3 is TGTGCCAGTAGTACCATCCCGGGACAGGGGAGCGGTGGCTACACCTTC.

The chain is built from TRBV27 and TRBJ1-1; 8 bases match TRBD1. V shed 6 bases and J 5 bases; nucleotides not matched to a gene: 11. The V gene's germline CDR1 is MNHEY and CDR2 SMNVEV (reference sequence). This CDR3 contains 15 residues. The CDR3 DNA reads TGTGCCAGCAGGTACGCGACAGGGGCCGGGACTGAAGCTTTCTTT. Amino acids: CASRYATGAGTEAFF.

The chain carries TRBV7-3 and TRBJ2-5; TRBD1 matches 7 bases. V trimming: 5 bases; J trimming: 4 bases; junction bases outside the gene matches: 7. This CDR3 contains 14 residues. Germline-derived CDR1 and CDR2 are SGHTA and FQGTGA. The CDR3 region is CASSEQGMGETQYF. CDR3 DNA sequence: TGTGCCAGCAGCGAACAGGGGATGGGAGAGACCCAGTACTTC.

For the CDR3, the DNA is TGTGCCTGGAGTGGTGGGGCGCGAGAGACCCAGTACTTC. Amino acid sequence: CAWSGGARETQYF. The chain carries TRBV30 and TRBJ2-5; maybe TRBD1 (5 bases). This CDR3 region has 13 residues. Germline CDR1 reads GTSNPN; CDR2 reads SVGIG (reference sequence). V was shortened by 1 base and J by 4 bases, with 10 bases between the two germline ends. Complete variable domain (other parts from reference TRBV30 and TRBJ2-5): SQTIHQWPATLVQPVGSPLSLECTVEGTSNPNLYWYRQAAGRGLQLLFYSVGIGQISSEVPQNLSASRPQDRQFILSSKKLLLSDSGFYLCAWSGGARETQYFGPGTRLLVL.

The chain has TRBV18 and TRBJ1-2; D is undetermined. The CDR3 has 14 residues. Per the germline V gene, CDR1 is KGHSH and CDR2 is LQKENI. V was pared by 6 bases and J by 4 bases, with 15 bases between. CDR3 protein: CASSPERVGYGYTF. The CDR3 coding sequence is TGTGCCAGCTCTCCGGAGAGGGTCGGCTATGGCTACACCTTC. The whole variable domain, remainder taken from reference TRBV18 and TRBJ1-2, is NAGVMQNPRHLVRRRGQEARLRCSPMKGHSHVYWYRQLPEEGLKFMVYLQKENIIDESGMPKERFSAEFPKEGPSILRIQQVVRGDSAAYFCASSPERVGYGYTFGSGTRLTVV.

The chain couples TRBV3-1 (or the pseudogene TRBV3-2) to TRBJ2-4; 8 bases line up with TRBD2. V was clipped by 3 bases and J by 0 bases; unmatched bases: 10. The V gene's germline CDR1 is LGHDT and CDR2 YNNKEL (reference sequence). The CDR3 runs 18 residues. The CDR3 nucleotides read TGTGCCAGCAGCCATTGGGGTAGCGGGGAGCTAGCCAAAAACATTCAGTACTTC. Encoded protein: CASSHWGSGELAKNIQYF.

This clone has only one observation. V gene TRBV19 combines with J gene TRBJ2-4; no definite D call. The V gene's germline CDR1 is LNHDA and CDR2 SQIVND (reference sequence). The CDR3 sequence is 19 residues long. The V end was cut by 0 bases, the J end by 0 bases, with 18 bases between. The CDR3: CASSIDLGLPGLAKNIQYF. The CDR3 DNA follows: TGTGCCAGTAGTATAGATCTCGGCTTACCAGGCCTAGCCAAAAACATTCAGTACTTC.

The chain uses TRBV19 and TRBJ1-1; D is ambiguous. V was cut by 4 bases and J by 4 bases, with 7 bases left in between. From germline, CDR1 is LNHDA and CDR2 SQIVND (reference sequence). The CDR3 spans 12 residues. CDR3 residues: CASSNSPTEAFF. As DNA, the CDR3 is TGTGCCAGTAGTAACTCGCCCACTGAAGCTTTCTTT.